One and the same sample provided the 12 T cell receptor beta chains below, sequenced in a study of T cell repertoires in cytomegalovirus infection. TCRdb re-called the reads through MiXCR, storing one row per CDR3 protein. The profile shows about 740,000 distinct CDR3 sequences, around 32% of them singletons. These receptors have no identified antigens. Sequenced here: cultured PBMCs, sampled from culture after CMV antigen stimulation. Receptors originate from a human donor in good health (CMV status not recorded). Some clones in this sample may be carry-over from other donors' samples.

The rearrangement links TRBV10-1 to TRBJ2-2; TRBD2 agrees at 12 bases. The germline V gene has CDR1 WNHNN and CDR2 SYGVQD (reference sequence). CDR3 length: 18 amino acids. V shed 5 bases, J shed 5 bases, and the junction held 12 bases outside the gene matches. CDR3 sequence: CASSTRTSGERGTGELFF. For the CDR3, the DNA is TGCGCCAGCAGTACCAGGACTAGCGGGGAGAGGGGGACCGGGGAGCTGTTTTTT.

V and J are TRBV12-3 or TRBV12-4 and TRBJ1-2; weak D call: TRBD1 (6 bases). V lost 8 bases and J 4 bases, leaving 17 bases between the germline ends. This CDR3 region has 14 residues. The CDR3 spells CASGPGGVGYGYTF. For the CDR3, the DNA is TGTGCCAGCGGTCCGGGGGGCGTGGGCTATGGCTACACCTTC.

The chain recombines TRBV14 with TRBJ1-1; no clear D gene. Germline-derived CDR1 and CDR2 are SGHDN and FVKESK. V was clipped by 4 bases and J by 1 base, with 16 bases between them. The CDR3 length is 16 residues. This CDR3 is CASSPGMRRKNTEAFF. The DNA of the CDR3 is TGTGCCAGCAGCCCGGGGATGCGGCGGAAGAACACTGAAGCTTTCTTT.

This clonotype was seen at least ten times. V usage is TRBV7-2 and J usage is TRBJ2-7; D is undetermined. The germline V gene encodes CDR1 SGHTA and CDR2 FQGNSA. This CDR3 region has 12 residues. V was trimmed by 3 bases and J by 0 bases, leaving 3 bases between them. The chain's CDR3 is CASSFISYEQYF. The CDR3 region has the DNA TGTGCCAGCAGCTTCATCTCCTACGAGCAGTACTTC.

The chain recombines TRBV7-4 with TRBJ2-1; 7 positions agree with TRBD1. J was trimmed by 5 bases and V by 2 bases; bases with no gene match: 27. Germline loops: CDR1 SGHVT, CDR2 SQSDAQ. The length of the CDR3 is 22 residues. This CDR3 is CASSLIGTRGPEGLPGNNEQFF. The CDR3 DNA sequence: TGTGCCAGCAGCTTAATAGGGACAAGGGGGCCCGAGGGGCTCCCAGGGAACAATGAGCAGTTCTTC.

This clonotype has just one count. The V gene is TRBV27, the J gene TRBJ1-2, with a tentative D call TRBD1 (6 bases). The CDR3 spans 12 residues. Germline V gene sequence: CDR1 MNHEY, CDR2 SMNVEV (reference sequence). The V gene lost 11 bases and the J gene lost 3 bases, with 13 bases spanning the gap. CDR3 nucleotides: TGTGCCGTACAGGGTGATGACTATGGCTACACCTTC. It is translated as CAVQGDDYGYTF.

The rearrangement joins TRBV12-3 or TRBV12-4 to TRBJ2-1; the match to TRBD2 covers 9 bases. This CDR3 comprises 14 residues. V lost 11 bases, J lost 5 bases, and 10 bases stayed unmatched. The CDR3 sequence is CAGSSGENNNEQFF. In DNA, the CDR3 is TGTGCCGGATCTAGCGGGGAGAATAACAATGAGCAGTTCTTC.

The CDR3 bases are TGTGCCAGCAGTCCCGGGACATTTGGCAATCAGCCCCAGCATTTT. Translation: CASSPGTFGNQPQHF. V gene TRBV25-1 combines with J gene TRBJ1-5; TRBD1 is a possible D gene (6 bases). CDR1 and CDR2 from the germline V gene are MGHDK and SYGVNS. The germline V and J ends were trimmed by 5 bases and 2 bases, with 13 bases remaining between them. The CDR3 totals 15 residues. Filled out from reference TRBV25-1 and TRBJ1-5, the complete variable domain reads EADIYQTPRYLVIGTGKKITLECSQTMGHDKMYWYQQDPGMELHLIHYSYGVNSTEKGDLSSESTVSRIRTEHFPLTLESARPSHTSQYLCASSPGTFGNQPQHFGDGTRLSIL.

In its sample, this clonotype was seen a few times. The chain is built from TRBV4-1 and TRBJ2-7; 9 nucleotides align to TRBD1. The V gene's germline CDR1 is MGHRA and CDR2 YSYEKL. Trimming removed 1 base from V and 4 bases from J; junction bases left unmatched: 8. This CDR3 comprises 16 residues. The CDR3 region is CASSQVLQGALYEQYF. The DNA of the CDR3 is TGCGCCAGCAGCCAAGTCTTACAGGGGGCGTTGTACGAGCAGTACTTC.

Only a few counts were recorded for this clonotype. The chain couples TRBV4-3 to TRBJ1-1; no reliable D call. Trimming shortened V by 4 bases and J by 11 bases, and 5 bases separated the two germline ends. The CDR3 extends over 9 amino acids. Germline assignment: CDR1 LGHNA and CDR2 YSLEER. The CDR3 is CASSRGAFF. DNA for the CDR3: TGCGCCAGCAGCCGAGGGGCTTTCTTT.

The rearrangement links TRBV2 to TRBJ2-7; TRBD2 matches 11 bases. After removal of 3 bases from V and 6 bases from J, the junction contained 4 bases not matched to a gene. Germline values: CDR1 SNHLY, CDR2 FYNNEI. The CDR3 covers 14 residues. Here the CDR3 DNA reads TGTGCCAGCAGTGAGGTGCTAGCGGGAGGCGAGCAGTACTTC. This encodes CASSEVLAGGEQYF. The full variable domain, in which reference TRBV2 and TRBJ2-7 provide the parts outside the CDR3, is EPEVTQTPSHQVTQMGQEVILRCVPISNHLYFYWYRQILGQKVEFLVSFYNNEISEKSEIFDDQFSVERPDGSNFTLKIRSTKLEDSAMYFCASSEVLAGGEQYFGPGTRLTVT.

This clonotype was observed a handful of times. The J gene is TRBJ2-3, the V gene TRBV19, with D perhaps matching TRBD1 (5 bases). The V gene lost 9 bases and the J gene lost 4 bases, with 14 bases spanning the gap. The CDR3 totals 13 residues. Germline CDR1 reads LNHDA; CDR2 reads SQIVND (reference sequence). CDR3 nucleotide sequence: TGTGCCAGCAACCCAGGGTTGGCAGATACGCAGTATTTT. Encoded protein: CASNPGLADTQYF. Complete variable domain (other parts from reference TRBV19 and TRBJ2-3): DGGITQSPKYLFRKEGQNVTLSCEQNLNHDAMYWYRQDPGQGLRLIYYSQIVNDFQKGDIAEGYSVSREKKESFPLTVTSAQKNPTAFYLCASNPGLADTQYFGPGTRLTVL.